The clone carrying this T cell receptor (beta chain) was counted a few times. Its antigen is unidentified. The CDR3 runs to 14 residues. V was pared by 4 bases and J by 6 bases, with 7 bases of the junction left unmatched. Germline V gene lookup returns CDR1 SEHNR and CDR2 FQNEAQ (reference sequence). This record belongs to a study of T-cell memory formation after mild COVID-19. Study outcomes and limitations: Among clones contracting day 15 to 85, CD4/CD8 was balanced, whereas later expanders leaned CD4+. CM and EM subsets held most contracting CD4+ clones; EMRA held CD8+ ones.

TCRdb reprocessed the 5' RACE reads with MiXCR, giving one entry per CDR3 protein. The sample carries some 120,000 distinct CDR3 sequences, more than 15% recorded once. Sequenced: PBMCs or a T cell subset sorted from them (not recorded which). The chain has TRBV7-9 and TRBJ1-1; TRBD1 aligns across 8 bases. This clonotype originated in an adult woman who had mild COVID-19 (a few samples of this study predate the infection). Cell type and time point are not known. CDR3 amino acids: CASSYPGGSAEAFF. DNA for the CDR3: TGTGCCAGCAGCTACCCAGGGGGCTCGGCTGAAGCTTTCTTT.